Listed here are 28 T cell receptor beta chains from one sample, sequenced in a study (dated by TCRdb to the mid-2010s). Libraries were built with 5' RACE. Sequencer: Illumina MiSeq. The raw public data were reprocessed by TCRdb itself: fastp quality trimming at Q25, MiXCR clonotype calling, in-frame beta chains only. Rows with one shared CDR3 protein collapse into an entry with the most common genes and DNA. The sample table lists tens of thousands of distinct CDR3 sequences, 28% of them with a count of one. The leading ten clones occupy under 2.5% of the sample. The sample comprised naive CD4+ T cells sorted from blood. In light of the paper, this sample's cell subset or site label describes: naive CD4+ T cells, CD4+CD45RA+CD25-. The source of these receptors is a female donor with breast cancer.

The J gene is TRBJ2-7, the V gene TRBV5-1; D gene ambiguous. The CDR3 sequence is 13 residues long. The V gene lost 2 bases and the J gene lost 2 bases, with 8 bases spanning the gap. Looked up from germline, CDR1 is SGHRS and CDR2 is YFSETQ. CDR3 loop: CASSFTPAYEQYF. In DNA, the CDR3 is TGCGCCAGCAGCTTTACACCCGCCTACGAGCAGTACTTC.

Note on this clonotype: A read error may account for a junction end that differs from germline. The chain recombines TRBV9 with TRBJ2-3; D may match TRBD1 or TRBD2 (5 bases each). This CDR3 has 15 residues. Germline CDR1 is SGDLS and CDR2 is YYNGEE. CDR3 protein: CASGVGTVSTDTQYF. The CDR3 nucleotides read TGTGCCAGCGGCGTCGGGACGGTGAGCACAGATACGCAGTATTTT.

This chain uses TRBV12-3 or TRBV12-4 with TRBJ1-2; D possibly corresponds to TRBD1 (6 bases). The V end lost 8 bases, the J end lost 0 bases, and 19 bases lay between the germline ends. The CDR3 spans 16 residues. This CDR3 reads CASGPGVLSANYGYTF. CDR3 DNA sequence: TGTGCCAGCGGACCAGGGGTTCTCTCGGCTAACTATGGCTACACCTTC.

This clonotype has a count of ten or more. The CDR3, as DNA: TGCGCCAGCAGCTTGACGGGGAACACTGAAGCTTTCTTT. The encoded protein is CASSLTGNTEAFF. This chain uses TRBV5-1 with TRBJ1-1, with D hard to call. Trimming removed 1 base at V and 1 base at J, with 5 bases between. This CDR3 is built from 13 residues. Germline CDR1 and CDR2: SGHRS and YFSETQ.

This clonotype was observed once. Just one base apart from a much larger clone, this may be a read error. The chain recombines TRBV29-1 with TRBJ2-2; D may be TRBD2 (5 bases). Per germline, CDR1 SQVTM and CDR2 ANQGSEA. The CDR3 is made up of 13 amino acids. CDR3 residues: CSVAQRNTGEPFF. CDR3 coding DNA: TGCAGCGTTGCCCAGAGAAACACCGGGGAGCCGTTTTTT.

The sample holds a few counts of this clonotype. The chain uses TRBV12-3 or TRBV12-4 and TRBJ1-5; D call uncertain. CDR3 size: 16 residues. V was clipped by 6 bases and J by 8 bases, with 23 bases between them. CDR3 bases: TGTGCCAGCAGCCCTTCCCGACCGAAAATTGTGGAGCCCCAGCATTTT. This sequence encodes CASSPSRPKIVEPQHF.

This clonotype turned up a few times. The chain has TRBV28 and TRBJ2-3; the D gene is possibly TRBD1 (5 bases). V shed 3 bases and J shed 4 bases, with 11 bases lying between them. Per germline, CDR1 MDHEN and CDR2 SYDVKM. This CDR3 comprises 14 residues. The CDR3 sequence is CASSFPRGSDTQYF. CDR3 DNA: TGTGCCAGCAGTTTTCCAAGGGGTTCAGATACGCAGTATTTT. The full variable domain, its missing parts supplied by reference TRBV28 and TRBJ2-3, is DVKVTQSSRYLVKRTGEKVFLECVQDMDHENMFWYRQDPGLGLRLIYFSYDVKMKEKGDIPEGYSVSREKKERFSLILESASTNQTSMYLCASSFPRGSDTQYFGPGTRLTVL.

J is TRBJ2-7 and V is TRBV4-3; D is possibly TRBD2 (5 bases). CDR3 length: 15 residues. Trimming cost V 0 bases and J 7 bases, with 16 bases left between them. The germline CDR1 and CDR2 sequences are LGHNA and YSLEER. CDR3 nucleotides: TGCGCCAGCAGCCAAGAGGCCGGGGTTCCTGGTGAGCAGTACTTC. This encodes CASSQEAGVPGEQYF.

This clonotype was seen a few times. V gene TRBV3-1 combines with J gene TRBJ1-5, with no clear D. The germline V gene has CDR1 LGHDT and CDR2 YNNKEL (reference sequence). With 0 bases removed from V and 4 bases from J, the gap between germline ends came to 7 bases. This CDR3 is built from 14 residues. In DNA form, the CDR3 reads TGTGCCAGCAGCCAAGATTTGGGAAATCAGCCCCAGCATTTT. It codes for CASSQDLGNQPQHF. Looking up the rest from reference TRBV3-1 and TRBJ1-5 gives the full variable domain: DTAVSQTPKYLVTQMGNDKSIKCEQNLGHDTMYWYKQDSKKFLKIMFSYNNKELIINETVPNRFSPKSPDKAHLNLHINSLELGDSAVYFCASSQDLGNQPQHFGDGTRLSIL.

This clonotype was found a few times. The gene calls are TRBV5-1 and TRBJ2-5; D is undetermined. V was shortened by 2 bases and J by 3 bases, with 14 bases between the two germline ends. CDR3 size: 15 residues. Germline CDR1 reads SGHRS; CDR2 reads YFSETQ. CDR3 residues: CASSFSGRVEETQYF. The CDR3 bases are TGCGCCAGCAGCTTTTCAGGACGGGTAGAAGAGACCCAGTACTTC.

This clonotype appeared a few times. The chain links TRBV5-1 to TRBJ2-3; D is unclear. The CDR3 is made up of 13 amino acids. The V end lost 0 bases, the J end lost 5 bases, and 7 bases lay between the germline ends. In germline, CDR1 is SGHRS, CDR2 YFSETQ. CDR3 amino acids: CASSLAFRDTQYF. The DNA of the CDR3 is TGCGCCAGCAGCTTGGCCTTTCGAGATACGCAGTATTTT.

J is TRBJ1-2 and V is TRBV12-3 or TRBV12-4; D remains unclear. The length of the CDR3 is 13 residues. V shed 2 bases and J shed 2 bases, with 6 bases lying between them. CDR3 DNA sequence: TGTGCCAGCAGTTTATATCCAAACTATGGCTACACCTTC. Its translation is CASSLYPNYGYTF.

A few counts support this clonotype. The CDR3 nucleotides are TGTGCCAGCACCTCGGGACAGCTGTCCCATCAGCCCCAGCATTTT. It encodes CASTSGQLSHQPQHF. J is TRBJ1-5 and V is TRBV12-3 or TRBV12-4, with 7 bases that match TRBD1. V shed 7 bases and J 5 bases; nucleotides not matched to a gene: 11. The CDR3 sequence is 15 residues long.

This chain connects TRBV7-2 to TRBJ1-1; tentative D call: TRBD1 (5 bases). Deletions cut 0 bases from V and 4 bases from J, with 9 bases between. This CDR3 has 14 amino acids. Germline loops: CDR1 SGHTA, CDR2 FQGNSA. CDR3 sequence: CASSLAGGPTEAFF. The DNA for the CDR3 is TGTGCCAGCAGCTTAGCGGGGGGACCCACTGAAGCTTTCTTT.

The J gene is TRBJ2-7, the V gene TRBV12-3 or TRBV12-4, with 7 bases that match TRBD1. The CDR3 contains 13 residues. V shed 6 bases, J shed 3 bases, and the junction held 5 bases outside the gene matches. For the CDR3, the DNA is TGTGCCAGCAGCCGAGGACAGGACTACGAGCAGTACTTC. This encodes CASSRGQDYEQYF.

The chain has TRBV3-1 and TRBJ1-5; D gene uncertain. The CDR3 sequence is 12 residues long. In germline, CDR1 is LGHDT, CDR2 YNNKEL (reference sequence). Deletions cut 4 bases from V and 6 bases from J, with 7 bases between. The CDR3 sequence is CASSLPGQPQHF. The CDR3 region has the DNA TGTGCCAGCAGCCTCCCGGGTCAGCCCCAGCATTTT.

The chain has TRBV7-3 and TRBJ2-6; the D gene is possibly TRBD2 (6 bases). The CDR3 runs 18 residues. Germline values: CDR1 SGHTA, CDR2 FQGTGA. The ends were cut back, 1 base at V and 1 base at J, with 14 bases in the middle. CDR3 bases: TGTGCCAGCAGCTTAAGCGAGGCGGGGTGGTCTGGGGCCAACGTCCTGACTTTC. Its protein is CASSLSEAGWSGANVLTF. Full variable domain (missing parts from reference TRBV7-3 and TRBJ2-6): GAGVSQTPSNKVTEKGKYVELRCDPISGHTALYWYRQSLGQGPEFLIYFQGTGAADDSGLPNDRFFAVRPEGSVSTLKIQRTERGDSAVYLCASSLSEAGWSGANVLTFGAGSRLTVL.

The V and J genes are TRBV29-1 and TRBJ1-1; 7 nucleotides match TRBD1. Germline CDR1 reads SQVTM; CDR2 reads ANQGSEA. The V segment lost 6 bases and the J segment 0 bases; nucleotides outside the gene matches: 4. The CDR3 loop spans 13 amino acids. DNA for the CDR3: TGCAGCGTCCAGGGACAGATGAACACTGAAGCTTTCTTT. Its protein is CSVQGQMNTEAFF.

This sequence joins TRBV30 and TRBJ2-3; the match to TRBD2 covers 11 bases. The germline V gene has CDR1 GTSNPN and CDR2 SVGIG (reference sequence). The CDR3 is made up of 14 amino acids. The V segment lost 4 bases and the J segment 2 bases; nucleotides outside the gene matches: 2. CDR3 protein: CAWKGLAATDTQYF. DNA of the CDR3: TGTGCCTGGAAGGGACTAGCGGCCACAGATACGCAGTATTTT.

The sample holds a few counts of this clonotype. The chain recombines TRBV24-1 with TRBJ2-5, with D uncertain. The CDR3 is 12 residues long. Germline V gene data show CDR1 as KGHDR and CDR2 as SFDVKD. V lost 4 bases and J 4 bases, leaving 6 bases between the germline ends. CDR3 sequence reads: CATSEQPETQYF. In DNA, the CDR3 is TGTGCCACCAGTGAACAGCCAGAGACCCAGTACTTC.

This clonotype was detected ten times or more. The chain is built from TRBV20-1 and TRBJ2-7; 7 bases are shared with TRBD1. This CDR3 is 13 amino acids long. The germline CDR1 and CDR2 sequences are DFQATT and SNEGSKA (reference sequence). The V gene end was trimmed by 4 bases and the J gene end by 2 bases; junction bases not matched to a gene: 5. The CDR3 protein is CSATKTGAYEQYF. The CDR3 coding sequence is TGCAGTGCTACAAAAACAGGGGCCTACGAGCAGTACTTC.

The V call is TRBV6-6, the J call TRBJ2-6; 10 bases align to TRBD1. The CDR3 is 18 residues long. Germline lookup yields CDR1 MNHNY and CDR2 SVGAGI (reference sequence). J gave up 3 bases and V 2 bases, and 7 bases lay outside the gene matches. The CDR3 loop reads CASSYDGTGVSGANVLTF. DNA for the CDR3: TGTGCCAGCAGTTACGACGGGACAGGGGTTAGTGGGGCCAACGTCCTGACTTTC.

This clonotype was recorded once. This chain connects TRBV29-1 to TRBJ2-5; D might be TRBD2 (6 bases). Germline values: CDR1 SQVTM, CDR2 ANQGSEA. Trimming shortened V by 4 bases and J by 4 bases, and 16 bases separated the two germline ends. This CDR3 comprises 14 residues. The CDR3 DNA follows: TGCAGCGTTGCTAGCGAAGTGTCCGTAGAGACCCAGTACTTC. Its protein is CSVASEVSVETQYF.

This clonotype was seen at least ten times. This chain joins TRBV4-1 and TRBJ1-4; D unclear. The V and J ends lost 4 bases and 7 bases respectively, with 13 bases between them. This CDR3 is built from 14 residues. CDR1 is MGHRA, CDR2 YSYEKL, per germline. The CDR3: CASSLGRNSEKLFF. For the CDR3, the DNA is TGCGCCAGCAGCCTCGGCAGGAATAGTGAAAAACTGTTTTTT.

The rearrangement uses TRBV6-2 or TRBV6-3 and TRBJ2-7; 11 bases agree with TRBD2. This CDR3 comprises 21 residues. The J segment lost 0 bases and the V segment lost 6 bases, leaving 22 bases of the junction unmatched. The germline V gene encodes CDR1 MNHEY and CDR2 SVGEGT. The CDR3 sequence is CASSKGSGLAEEGPSSYEQYF. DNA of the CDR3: TGTGCCAGCAGCAAAGGATCGGGACTAGCGGAGGAGGGACCAAGCTCCTACGAGCAGTACTTC.

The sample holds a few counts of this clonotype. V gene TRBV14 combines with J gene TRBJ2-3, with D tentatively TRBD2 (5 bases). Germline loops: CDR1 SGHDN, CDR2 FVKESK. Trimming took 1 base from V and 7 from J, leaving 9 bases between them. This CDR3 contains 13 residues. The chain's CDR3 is CASSQADLNTQYF. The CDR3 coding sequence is TGTGCCAGCAGCCAAGCGGACTTGAATACGCAGTATTTT. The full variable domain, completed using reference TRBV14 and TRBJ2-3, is EAGVTQFPSHSVIEKGQTVTLRCDPISGHDNLYWYRRVMGKEIKFLLHFVKESKQDESGMPNNRFLAERTGGTYSTLKVQPAELEDSGVYFCASSQADLNTQYFGPGTRLTVL.

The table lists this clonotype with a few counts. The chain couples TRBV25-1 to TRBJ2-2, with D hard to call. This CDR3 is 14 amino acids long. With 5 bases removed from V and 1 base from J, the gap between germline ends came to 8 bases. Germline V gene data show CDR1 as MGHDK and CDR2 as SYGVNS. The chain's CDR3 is CASSLWGNTGELFF. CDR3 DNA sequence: TGTGCCAGCAGTCTATGGGGGAACACCGGGGAGCTGTTTTTT. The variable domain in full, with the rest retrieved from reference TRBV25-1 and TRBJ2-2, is EADIYQTPRYLVIGTGKKITLECSQTMGHDKMYWYQQDPGMELHLIHYSYGVNSTEKGDLSSESTVSRIRTEHFPLTLESARPSHTSQYLCASSLWGNTGELFFGEGSRLTVL.

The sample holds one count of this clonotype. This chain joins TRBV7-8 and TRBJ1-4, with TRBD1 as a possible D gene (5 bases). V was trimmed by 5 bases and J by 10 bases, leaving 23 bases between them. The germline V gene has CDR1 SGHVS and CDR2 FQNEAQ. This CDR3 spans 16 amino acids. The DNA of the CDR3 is TGTGCCAGCAGCCTGAGACCGGGGCCCGCGGATGGAAAACTGTTTTTT. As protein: CASSLRPGPADGKLFF.